These 17 T cell receptor beta chains came from one sample sequenced in a study of identifying expanded T cells in peripheral blood. The data were produced by immunoSEQ multiplex PCR, yet TCRdb's version contains in-frame clones alone and is incomplete. The table includes some 95,000 clones, about 90% detected once. Material: blood. These receptors were taken from a person aged 18 to 69 in good health.

The V call is TRBV4-3, the J call TRBJ2-7, with D unresolved. V was pared by 0 bases and J by 3 bases, with 18 bases between. CDR3 length: 17 amino acids. Germline CDR1 LGHNA, CDR2 YSLEER. In DNA form, the CDR3 reads TGCGCCAGCAGCCAAGATATCATCGCCTCCGAACGCTACGAGCAGTACTTC. Its protein product is CASSQDIIASERYEQYF.

This chain links TRBV7-9 with TRBJ1-2, with 8 bases lining up with TRBD1. The CDR3 consists of 15 residues. The junction had 3 bases not matched to a gene; V was cut back by 1 base and J by 2 bases. The germline V gene has CDR1 SEHNR and CDR2 FQNEAQ (reference sequence). The CDR3 spells CASSLGQGRNYGYTF. The DNA for the CDR3 is TGTGCCAGCAGCTTAGGACAGGGGAGAAACTATGGCTACACCTTC.

This chain uses TRBV20-1 with TRBJ1-2; D ambiguous. The CDR3 is 11 residues long. Germline CDR1 and CDR2: DFQATT and SNEGSKA (reference sequence). Between the trimmed V and J ends, which lost 4 bases and 8 bases, there was a span of 11 bases. In nucleotides, the CDR3 is TGCAGTGCTAAGGGCGAGGAGGGCTACACCTTC. This codes for CSAKGEEGYTF.

J is TRBJ1-3 and V is TRBV28; D is unclear. Deletions cut 3 bases from V and 0 bases from J, with 6 bases between. This CDR3 contains 14 residues. Germline lookup yields CDR1 MDHEN and CDR2 SYDVKM. CDR3 sequence (DNA): TGTGCCAGCAGTTTGGGGAGCTCTGGAAACACCATATATTTT. Translation: CASSLGSSGNTIYF.

V is TRBV7-9 and J is TRBJ1-4; D uncertain. Trimming removed 1 base at V and 0 bases at J, with 6 bases between. This CDR3 has 15 amino acids. Germline-derived CDR1 and CDR2 are SEHNR and FQNEAQ (reference sequence). CDR3 nucleotides: TGTGCCAGCAGCTTAGTTCCTGCAACTAATGAAAAACTGTTTTTT. Its protein is CASSLVPATNEKLFF.

The rearrangement uses TRBV5-4 and TRBJ1-2; 9 bases map to TRBD1. The CDR3 length is 15 residues. Trimming at V came to 4 bases and at J to 3 bases, leaving 7 bases not matched to a gene. Looked up from germline, CDR1 is SGHNT and CDR2 is YYREEE (reference sequence). The CDR3 sequence: CASSAEDRGYYGYTF. As DNA, the CDR3 is TGTGCCAGCAGCGCAGAGGACAGGGGCTACTATGGCTACACCTTC.

The V gene is TRBV7-8, the J gene TRBJ1-2; 8 nucleotides match TRBD1. The junction had 8 bases not matched to a gene; V was cut back by 1 base and J by 7 bases. Germline CDR1 is SGHVS and CDR2 is FQNEAQ. CDR3 size: 15 residues. The CDR3, as DNA: TGTGCCAGCAGCTTAGTAGGTCGGACAGGGTTTGGCTACACCTTC. This gives the protein CASSLVGRTGFGYTF. The complete variable domain, with remaining parts taken from reference TRBV7-8 and TRBJ1-2, reads GAGVSQSPRYKVAKRGQDVALRCDPISGHVSLFWYQQALGQGPEFLTYFQNEAQLDKSGLPSDRFFAERPEGSVSTLKIQRTQQEDSAVYLCASSLVGRTGFGYTFGSGTRLTVV.

This chain uses TRBV7-9 with TRBJ1-2; possible D gene TRBD1, 6 bases. This CDR3 is built from 15 residues. V lost 3 bases and J 4 bases, leaving 15 bases between the germline ends. The V gene's germline CDR1 is SEHNR and CDR2 FQNEAQ (reference sequence). CDR3 region: CASSFEGHQVYGYTF. The CDR3 region has the DNA TGTGCCAGCAGCTTCGAGGGACATCAGGTCTATGGCTACACCTTC.

The genes are TRBV7-2 and TRBJ2-7; 11 nucleotides match TRBD2. CDR3 length: 14 amino acids. Germline assignment: CDR1 SGHTA and CDR2 FQGNSA. The V segment lost 4 bases and the J segment 7 bases; nucleotides outside the gene matches: 6. CDR3 residues: CASSSSGGTGEQYF. In nucleotides, the CDR3 is TGTGCCAGCAGCTCTAGCGGGGGGACAGGGGAGCAGTACTTC. Based on the CDR3 plus reference TRBV7-2 and TRBJ2-7, the full variable domain is GAGVSQSPSNKVTEKGKDVELRCDPISGHTALYWYRQSLGQGLEFLIYFQGNSAPDKSGLPSDRFSAERTGGSVSTLTIQRTQQEDSAVYLCASSSSGGTGEQYFGPGTRLTVT.

Here the CDR3 reads CAISESAAKIGTQYF. The CDR3 bases are TGTGCCATCAGTGAGTCGGCTGCCAAGATAGGTACGCAGTATTTT. J is TRBJ2-3 and V is TRBV10-3; D is undetermined. The CDR3 is 15 residues long. The V and J ends lost 0 bases and 8 bases respectively, with 15 bases between them. CDR1 ENHRY and CDR2 SYGVKD come from the germline V gene.

This rearrangement joins TRBV4-1 to TRBJ2-7; D perhaps matches TRBD2 (7 bases). The germline V gene encodes CDR1 MGHRA and CDR2 YSYEKL. There are 16 residues in the CDR3. Trimming removed 6 bases at V and 3 bases at J, with 21 bases between. Here the CDR3 reads CASSQDERGQNYEQYF. The CDR3 nucleotides read TGCGCCAGCAGTCAGGACGAGCGGGGACAAAACTACGAGCAGTACTTC.

The chain employs TRBV6-5 and TRBJ2-7; tentative D call: TRBD1 (6 bases). The germline CDR1 and CDR2 sequences are MNHEY and SVGAGI. Between the trimmed V and J ends, which lost 5 bases and 4 bases, there was a span of 12 bases. The CDR3 totals 13 residues. The CDR3 DNA follows: TGTGCCAGCAGTCGGACAGAGCTTTACGAGCAGTACTTC. It codes for CASSRTELYEQYF.

The rearrangement uses TRBV6-6 and TRBJ2-7; 10 nucleotides line up with TRBD1. CDR3 length: 15 amino acids. CDR1 and CDR2 (germline): MNHNY, SVGAGI (reference sequence). Trimming at V came to 6 bases and at J to 7 bases, leaving 12 bases not matched to a gene. The CDR3 nucleotides are TGTGCCAGCAGAGACTTGGGACAGGGGCTAGGGGAGCAGTACTTC. This gives the protein CASRDLGQGLGEQYF.

The V and J genes are TRBV30 and TRBJ2-5; 8 bases align to TRBD2. Germline CDR1 GTSNPN, CDR2 SVGIG (reference sequence). V trimming: 3 bases; J trimming: 7 bases; junction bases outside the gene matches: 10. CDR3 size: 14 residues. The DNA for the CDR3 is TGTGCCTGGAGGACCAATAGCGGGGCTAGGACCCAGTACTTC. Translation gives CAWRTNSGARTQYF.

Turning to this clone: The identical CDR3 is also encoded by other nucleotide sequences in the sample. The chain combines TRBV5-4 with TRBJ2-7; the D is unclear. The CDR3 loop spans 13 amino acids. V lost 4 bases and J 2 bases, leaving 10 bases between the germline ends. Germline V lookup: CDR1 SGHNT, CDR2 YYREEE (reference sequence). The CDR3 DNA reads as TGTGCCAGCAGCCCCGGGCCTCCCTACGAGCAGTACTTC. Translated: CASSPGPPYEQYF.

The chain is built from TRBV6-5 and TRBJ1-2; D not certain. The CDR3 runs to 14 residues. From germline, CDR1 is MNHEY and CDR2 SVGAGI. Trimming took off 0 bases at V and 3 bases at J, with 8 bases between the two ends. CDR3 in DNA: TGTGCCAGCAGTTACTCGAAGCAGTACTATGGCTACACCTTC. The encoded protein is CASSYSKQYYGYTF.

The CDR3: CASSEAGDRNTEAFF. CDR3 DNA: TGTGCCAGCAGTGAAGCTGGAGACAGGAACACTGAAGCTTTCTTT. V is TRBV6-1 and J is TRBJ1-1; the D gene is possibly TRBD1 (5 bases). CDR1 MNHNS and CDR2 SASEGT come from the germline V gene. The CDR3 contains 15 residues. Between the trimmed V and J ends, which lost 0 bases and 1 base, there was a span of 9 bases.